The following is a T cell receptor (beta chain) sequence with its context. What antigen it recognizes has not been identified. No quality values exist for individual bases; no much larger clone is one base distant. Sequenced on an Illumina NovaSeq 6000. TCRalpha and TCRbeta cDNA libraries were built by 5'RACE with constant-segment primers, adding sample barcodes and unique molecular identifiers. Trizol reagent was used to extract RNA from every sample. Amplification of the libraries took two PCR steps, and the second step added a second sample barcode plus Illumina TruSeq adapters. Libraries were sequenced on an Illumina NovaSeq with 2 x 150 bp paired-end reads. The paper's processing steps were these. The reads were demultiplexed and collapsed into UMI-guided consensus sequences using migec v1.2.7. Using mixcr v2.1.11, the UMI consensuses were aligned to TRA and TRB V and J templates and assembled into clonotypes. Expanded or contracted clonotypes were those called significant by both edgeR and NoisET, with noise models trained on biological replicates. edgeR calls used a false discovery rate-adjusted p below 0.01 and a log2 fold-change threshold of 1. PCA with hierarchical clustering of max-normalized trajectories of the 1000 most abundant clonotypes was used as exploratory dynamics analysis. Separately sequenced CD4+ and CD8+ repertoires were used to assign a CD4 or CD8 phenotype to each responding clone. Using fastp trimming at Q25 and MiXCR clonotype assembly, TCRdb reanalyzed the public sequencing data and kept in-frame beta chains. One record per CDR3 amino acid sequence lists the most common genes and DNA. The V and J calls were determined by TCRdb, not by the authors. In this sample the table shows about 340,000 distinct CDR3 sequences, approximately 22% of which occur a single time. Jointly, the top ten make up approximately 22% of the sample.

The sample originates from a study of T-cell memory formation after mild COVID-19 (TCRdb year 2021). Regarding the research as a whole: Most TCR sequence clusters were specific to one of the two donors. Longitudinal TCRalpha and TCRbeta repertoire sequencing tracked T-cell clones expanding and contracting after mild COVID-19 in two donors. Two young, previously healthy adult volunteers made up the cohort, one male and one female. Results and caveats for the whole study, not just this receptor: Some responding clones were detected in pre-infection memory, suggesting pre-existing cross-reactive memory T cells joined the SARS-CoV-2 response. Only a couple of mild cases were covered by the study, and larger cohorts that include severe cases with pre-infection samples were considered necessary. Clones contracting from day 15 to 85 had balanced CD4/CD8 phenotypes, while a second wave expanding from day 15 to 37 was biased towards CD4+. SARS-CoV-2 specificity of the second-wave clones peaking on day 37 was not confirmed. Contracting CD4+ clones were located mainly in the CM and EM memory subsets, whereas CD8+ clones were found to be enriched in EMRA.

Between the V and J ends, shortened by 5 bases and 0 bases respectively, the junction contains 13 bases. From its cysteine to its phenylalanine, the CDR3 spans 15 amino acids. Only the CDR3 DNA stays, 45 bases, in frame from base 1. From a lookup of the germline V gene (reference sequence), CDR1 and CDR2 are MNHNY and SVGAGI. Ficoll-Paque density gradient centrifugation was used to isolate PBMCs. The TCR originated in a man aged 18 to 35 who had mild COVID-19 (a few samples of this study predate the infection). The sample titles of this study are shuffled in the database, so cell type and time point are left out; the donor was told from shared clones. Input material: PBMCs or a T cell subset sorted from them (not recorded which). Rearrangement joined TRBV6-6 to TRBJ1-1; matching of 6 bases hints at TRBD1 as the D gene. The DNA reads TGTGCCAGCAGTCGACGGGACACTTTGAACACTGAAGCTTTCTTT. Its translation is CASSRRDTLNTEAFF.